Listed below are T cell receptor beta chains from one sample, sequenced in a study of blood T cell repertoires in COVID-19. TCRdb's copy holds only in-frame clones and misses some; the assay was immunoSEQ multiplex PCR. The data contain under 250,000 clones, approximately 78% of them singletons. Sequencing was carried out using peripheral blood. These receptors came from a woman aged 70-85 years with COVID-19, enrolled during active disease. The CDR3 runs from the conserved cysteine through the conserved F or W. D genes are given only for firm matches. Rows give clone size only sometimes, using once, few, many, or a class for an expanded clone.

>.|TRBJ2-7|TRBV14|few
CASSQNYYEQYF
TGTGCCAGCAGCCAAAATTACTACGAGCAGTACTTC
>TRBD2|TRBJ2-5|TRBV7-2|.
CASSVTSGRAVETQYF
TGTGCCAGCAGCGTCACTAGCGGGAGGGCCGTAGAGACCCAGTACTTC
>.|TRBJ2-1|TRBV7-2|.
CASSQQQGNEQFF
TGTGCCAGCAGCCAGCAACAGGGCAATGAGCAGTTCTTC
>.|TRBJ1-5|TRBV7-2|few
CASSLRGFTQPQHF
TGTGCCAGCAGCTTAAGGGGATTCACTCAGCCCCAGCATTTT
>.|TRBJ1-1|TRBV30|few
CAWSVRGTKEAFF
TGTGCCTGGAGTGTACGGGGGACGAAAGAAGCTTTCTTT
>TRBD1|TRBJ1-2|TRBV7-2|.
CASSFPDRPNYGYTF
TGTGCCAGCAGTTTCCCGGACAGGCCTAACTATGGCTACACCTTC
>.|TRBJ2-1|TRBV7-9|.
CASSWIRTGNEQFF
TGTGCCAGCAGTTGGATACGCACGGGCAATGAGCAGTTCTTC
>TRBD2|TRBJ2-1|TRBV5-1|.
CASSLVAGGMNEQFF
TGCGCCAGCAGCTTGGTAGCGGGCGGAATGAATGAGCAGTTCTTC
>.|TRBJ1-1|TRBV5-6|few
CASSLGPGLFTEAFF
TGTGCCAGCAGCTTGGGGCCGGGTTTATTCACTGAAGCTTTCTTT
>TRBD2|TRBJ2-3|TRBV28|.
CASSSLAGGPRDTQYF
TGTGCCAGCAGTTCTCTAGCGGGAGGGCCACGCGATACGCAGTATTTT
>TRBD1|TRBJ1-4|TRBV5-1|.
CASSLTAGGREKLFF
TGCGCCAGCAGCTTAACCGCAGGGGGGCGGGAAAAACTGTTTTTT
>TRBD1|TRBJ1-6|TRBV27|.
CASSHPGPGTGDSSYNSPLHF
TGTGCCAGCAGCCATCCTGGTCCCGGGACAGGGGATAGCTCCTATAATTCACCCCTCCACTTT
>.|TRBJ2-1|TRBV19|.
CASVGQNNEQFF
TGTGCCAGTGTGGGCCAGAACAATGAGCAGTTCTTC
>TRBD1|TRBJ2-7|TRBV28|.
CASNLQRGGRDEQYF
TGTGCCAGCAACCTACAGCGAGGGGGCAGGGACGAGCAGTACTTC
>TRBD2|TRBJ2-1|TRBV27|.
CASSLRGTSGEQFF
TGTGCCAGCAGTTTACGCGGGACTAGCGGTGAGCAGTTCTTC
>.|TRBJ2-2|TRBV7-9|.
CASSDITGELFF
TGTGCCAGCAGCGACATCACCGGGGAGCTGTTTTTT
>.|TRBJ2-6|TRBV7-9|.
CASSPLYFRSSGANVLTF
TGTGCCAGCAGCCCCCTTTACTTTAGGAGCTCTGGGGCCAACGTCCTGACTTTC
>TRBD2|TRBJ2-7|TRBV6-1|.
CASSESGGSSYEQYF
TGTGCCAGCAGTGAGAGTGGCGGGAGCTCCTACGAGCAGTACTTC
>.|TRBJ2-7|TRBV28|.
CASSPRGGEQYF
TGTGCCAGCAGCCCCCGGGGAGGCGAGCAGTACTTC
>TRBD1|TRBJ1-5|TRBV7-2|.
CASSGQGFTDQPQHF
TGTGCCAGCAGCGGACAGGGGTTCACCGACCAGCCCCAGCATTTT
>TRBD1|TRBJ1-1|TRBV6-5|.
CASSSSTGANTEAFF
TGTGCCAGCAGTTCCTCGACAGGGGCTAACACTGAAGCTTTCTTT
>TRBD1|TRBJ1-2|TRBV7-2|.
CASSYGFQGVGGYTF
TGTGCCAGCAGCTATGGGTTCCAGGGGGTGGGTGGCTACACCTTC
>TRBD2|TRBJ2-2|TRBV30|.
CAWSRGLANTGELFF
TGTGCCTGGAGTCGGGGACTAGCGAACACCGGGGAGCTGTTTTTT
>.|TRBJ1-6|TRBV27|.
CASSQKSGVASPLHF
TGTGCCAGCAGTCAAAAGTCGGGAGTAGCGTCACCCCTCCACTTT
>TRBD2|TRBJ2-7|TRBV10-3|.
CATLSGRASYEQYF
TGTGCCACCCTAAGCGGGAGGGCCTCCTACGAGCAGTACTTC
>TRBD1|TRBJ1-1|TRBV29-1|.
CSVAGQSNTEAFF
TGCAGCGTTGCGGGACAGTCGAACACTGAAGCTTTCTTT
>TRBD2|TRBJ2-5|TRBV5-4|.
CASSRTSGSQETQYF
TGTGCCAGCAGCAGGACTAGCGGGTCCCAAGAGACCCAGTACTTC
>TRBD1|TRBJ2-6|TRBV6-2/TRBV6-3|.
CASSYPPDRVSGANVLTF
TGTGCCAGCAGTTACCCCCCGGACAGGGTTTCTGGGGCCAACGTCCTGACTTTC
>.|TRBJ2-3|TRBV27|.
CASSFASRADTQYF
TGTGCCAGCAGTTTCGCTAGTCGTGCAGATACGCAGTATTTT
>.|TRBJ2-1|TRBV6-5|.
CASSYSPAGDYNEQFF
TGTGCCAGCAGTTACAGCCCGGCAGGGGACTACAATGAGCAGTTCTTC
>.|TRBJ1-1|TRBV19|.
CASSIPGLNTEAFF
TGTGCCAGTAGTATCCCAGGGTTGAACACTGAAGCTTTCTTT
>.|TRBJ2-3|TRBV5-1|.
CASSSGGPTDTQYF
TGCGCCAGCAGCTCCGGAGGTCCGACAGATACGCAGTATTTT
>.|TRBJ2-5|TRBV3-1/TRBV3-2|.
CASSQYSGVQETQYF
TGTGCCAGCAGCCAATACTCGGGGGTACAAGAGACCCAGTACTTC
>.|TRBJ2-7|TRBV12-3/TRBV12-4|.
CASSLASTYEQYF
TGTGCCAGCAGTTTAGCGTCCACCTACGAGCAGTACTTC
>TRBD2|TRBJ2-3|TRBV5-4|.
CASSLVTSGTLEYF
TGTGCCAGCAGCTTGGTGACTAGCGGGACCCTAGAGTATTTT
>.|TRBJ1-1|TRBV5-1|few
CASSSNTEAFF
TGCGCCAGCAGCTCAAACACTGAAGCTTTCTTT
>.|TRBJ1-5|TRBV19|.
CASSISSNQPQHF
TGTGCCAGTAGTATAAGCAGCAATCAGCCCCAGCATTTT
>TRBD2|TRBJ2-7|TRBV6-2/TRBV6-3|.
CASSYVPAGNPYEQYF
TGTGCCAGCAGTTACGTTCCAGCGGGAAACCCCTACGAGCAGTACTTC
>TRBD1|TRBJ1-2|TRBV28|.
CASSLTRTGGKANYGYTF
TGTGCCAGCAGTTTAACGCGAACAGGGGGAAAAGCTAACTATGGCTACACCTTC
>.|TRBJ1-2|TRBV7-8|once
CATSPLEGYGYTF
TGTGCCACTAGCCCCCTAGAAGGCTATGGCTACACCTTC
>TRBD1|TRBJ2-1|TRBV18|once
CASSLRTGDEEQFF
TGTGCCAGCTCACTTCGAACAGGGGATGAGGAGCAGTTCTTC
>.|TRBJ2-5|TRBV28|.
CASRGVGETQYF
TGTGCCAGCAGGGGAGTGGGAGAGACCCAGTACTTC
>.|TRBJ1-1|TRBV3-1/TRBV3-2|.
CASSYRDQGMNTEAFF
TGTGCCAGCAGCTACAGAGACCAGGGGATGAACACTGAAGCTTTCTTT
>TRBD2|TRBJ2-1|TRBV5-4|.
CASSLAGGPDNEQFF
TGTGCCAGCAGCTTGGCGGGAGGGCCGGACAATGAGCAGTTCTTC
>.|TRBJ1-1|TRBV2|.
CASSPIGGGGTEAFF
TGTGCCAGCAGCCCAATTGGGGGGGGCGGCACTGAAGCTTTCTTT
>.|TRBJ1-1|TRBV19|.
CASSARRGASSTEAFF
TGTGCCAGTAGTGCCCGGCGGGGGGCGTCGAGCACTGAAGCTTTCTTT
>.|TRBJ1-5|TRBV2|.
CASTPERELQPQHF
TGTGCCAGCACCCCGGAGAGGGAGTTACAGCCCCAGCATTTT
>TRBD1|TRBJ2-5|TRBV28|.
CATCRGRSETQYF
TGTGCCACCTGCAGGGGGCGAAGCGAGACCCAGTACTTC
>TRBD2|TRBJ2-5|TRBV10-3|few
CAISESEAGGETQYF
TGTGCCATCAGTGAGTCCGAAGCGGGAGGAGAGACCCAGTACTTC
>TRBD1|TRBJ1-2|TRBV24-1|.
CATSDPGTGGFSGYTF
TGTGCCACCAGTGACCCGGGGACAGGGGGGTTTAGCGGCTACACCTTC
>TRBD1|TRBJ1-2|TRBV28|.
CASSPIPGQGGAYGYTF
TGTGCCAGCAGTCCAATCCCGGGACAGGGAGGCGCCTATGGCTACACCTTC
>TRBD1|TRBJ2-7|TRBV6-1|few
CASSDTGDYEQYF
TGTGCCAGCAGTGACACAGGGGACTACGAGCAGTACTTC
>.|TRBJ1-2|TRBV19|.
CASSMAGNYGYTF
TGTGCCAGTAGTATGGCAGGTAACTATGGCTACACCTTC
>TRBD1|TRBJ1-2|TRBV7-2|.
CASSSGGGRNGYTF
TGTGCCAGCAGCTCAGGGGGCGGTAGGAATGGCTACACCTTC
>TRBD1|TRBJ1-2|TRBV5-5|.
CASSSPDRGYGYTF
TGTGCCAGCAGCTCTCCGGACAGGGGCTATGGCTACACCTTC
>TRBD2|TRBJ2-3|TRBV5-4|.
CASSSPSGNADTQYF
TGTGCCAGCAGCTCCCCAAGCGGGAATGCAGATACGCAGTATTTT